This TCR beta chain appears in the sequencing data of a study of tumor-infiltrating lymphocytes in primary liver carcinoma (dated by TCRdb to about 2017). Background on the whole study: Surgical resection was performed in China between 2015 and 2016 on about 5 patients with histopathologically diagnosed primary liver carcinoma. The five patients had tumors of stage T1-T3 N0M0, with maximum diameters ranging from roughly 4.2 to 11 cm. Each sample produced roughly 3.5 to 7.5 million productive TCRbeta reads, and read depth showed no significant difference between tissue types. For each liver tumor, the study sampled five regions along with adjacent normal tissue and blood, and applied TCRbeta repertoire sequencing, expression microarrays and whole-exome sequencing. A total of 35 specimens from 5 patients underwent TCRbeta repertoire sequencing, comprising around 25 tumor regions, 5 adjacent noncancerous liver tissues and 5 peripheral blood samples. Of the five patients (three men and two women, aged 30 to 69 years), four had hepatocellular carcinoma and one had combined HCC and intrahepatic cholangiocarcinoma. Technical replicate repertoires showed high reproducibility, with mean shared-clone rates roughly 0.88 and correlation coefficients above 0.95. Overall results and qualifications from the work: Only a few patients were included in the study, and the authors note that the findings should be validated in a larger study. Compared with blood, tumors had a significantly larger share of the repertoire taken up by the top 250 clones (p = 0.039). Bulk unsorted samples precluded comparing CD4+ and CD8+ T cell repertoires. Only the TCR beta chain was sequenced, which likely underestimates true repertoire diversity because unpaired alpha chains were not captured. Repertoire overlap was found to be higher between tumor regions (mean roughly 36%) than between tumor-adjacent (around 17%) or tumor-blood (about 15%) pairs, consistent with antigen-driven expansion.

A constant-region primer and ProtoScript II reverse transcriptase were used to reverse-transcribe TCRbeta-specific cDNA from roughly 0.55 ug total RNA. The TCRbeta libraries were prepared through three rounds of nested multiplex PCR following a slightly modified ARM-PCR procedure. Each of the first two PCR rounds ran for around 10 cycles using multiplex TRBV1-TRBV30 forward primers together with a Cbeta reverse primer. A final 25-cycle PCR with Deep VentR polymerase added sample barcodes and Illumina adapters. Before sequencing, amplicons between 200 and 500 bp were purified from gel using a QIAquick gel extraction kit. TCRbeta amplicons were sequenced on an Illumina HiSeq 2500 with 250-bp paired-end reads. Turning to the authors' computational methods: Reads were quality-trimmed with Trimmomatic v0.33, and paired reads were merged with FLASH v1.2.11 to recover full CDR3 sequences. V, D and J germline segments were assigned to the rearranged TCRbeta sequences by MiGEC v1.2.1b. VDJtools v1.0.0 computed clonotype statistics and Shannon-Wiener diversity indices. Except for diversity analysis, only each sample's 250 most abundant clonotypes were used in subsequent analyses to reduce sampling bias. TCRdb passed the public sequencing reads through fastp at Q25 and MiXCR, retaining productive beta sequences. CDR3 protein duplicates are merged, each entry listing the most common genes and DNA. The V and J calls here are based on TCRdb, not the publication. The sample data list roughly 330,000 distinct CDR3 sequences, and 65% of these were observed just once. Jointly, the top ten make up about 6% of the sample.

Blood RNA was extracted from unsorted whole blood using TRIzol reagent, and germline DNA was obtained with the DNeasy Blood & Tissue kit. Patients had chronic HBV infection and were treatment-naive at sampling. Approximately 3.9 milliliters of peripheral blood were collected into K2EDTA tubes before surgery. The trim is 2 bases for V and 5 bases for J, with a gap of 10 bases between the germline ends. Taken from the germline V gene, the CDR1 and CDR2 loops are MNHEY and SVGAGI. Its CDR3 holds 14 amino acids, cysteine through phenylalanine. Only the CDR3 DNA is retained, 42 bases long and in frame from the first base. Points on this clonotype: The antigen it binds to is not known. This may be a read error, as it is one base from a much larger clone.

The specimen sequenced was peripheral blood. The chain is assembled from TRBV6-5 and TRBJ2-1, with the D gene not clear enough to name. The receptor comes from a man aged 40-50 years with primary liver carcinoma and hepatitis B virus infection. This receptor carries the CDR3 CASSYPWKDNEQFF. The DNA is TGTGCCAGCAGTTACCCTTGGAAAGACAATGAGCAGTTCTTC.